The 23 T cell receptor beta chains given below trace back to one sample, sequenced in a study of shared T cell receptors in the human thymus. Using immunoSEQ multiplex PCR, the repertoire was profiled, and TCRdb retains in-frame clones only, with some absent. The sample lists 720,000 or so clones; 70% to 90% were seen once. These same data were also listed under a study on human thymus T cells.

What was sequenced was thymocytes. The receptors were gathered from a girl in the first two years of life with a congenital heart defect.

The V call is TRBV5-8, the J call TRBJ1-1; 8 bases fit TRBD1. This CDR3 is 15 amino acids long. Germline V gene data show CDR1 as SGHTS and CDR2 as YDEGEE. With V trimmed by 0 bases and J by 9 bases, 10 bases remained unmatched. As DNA, the CDR3 is TGTGCCAGCAGCTTGGCCGGACAGGGCATGACAAAAGCTTTCTTT. Its protein is CASSLAGQGMTKAFF.

This chain connects TRBV28 to TRBJ1-2; D may be TRBD1 (5 bases). The V and J ends lost 6 bases and 7 bases respectively, with 18 bases between them. This CDR3 contains 14 residues. Looked up from germline, CDR1 is MDHEN and CDR2 is SYDVKM. CDR3 in amino acids: CASSLPTGPRGYTF. The CDR3 DNA follows: TGTGCCAGCAGCCTACCCACAGGCCCTCGTGGCTACACCTTC.

CDR3: CARTGVSYEQYF. CDR3 DNA: TGCGCCAGGACAGGGGTGTCCTACGAGCAGTACTTC. The chain has TRBV23-1 and TRBJ2-7, with 8 bases lining up with TRBD1. TRBV23-1 is an ORF, and what it does is uncertain. CDR3 length equals 12 residues. Losses at the gene ends were 9 bases for V and 1 base for J; bases not matched to a gene: 2.

V and J are TRBV9 and TRBJ2-5; D is perhaps TRBD2 (6 bases). The ends were cut back, 4 bases at V and 2 bases at J, with 12 bases in the middle. This CDR3 is built from 14 residues. Germline-derived CDR1 and CDR2 are SGDLS and YYNGEE. This CDR3 is CASSPRGRQETQYF. Here the CDR3 DNA reads TGTGCCAGCAGCCCGCGGGGTAGGCAAGAGACCCAGTACTTC.

The chain links TRBV7-9 to TRBJ1-6; D gene unclear. Trimming stripped 6 bases from V and 0 bases from J, with 9 bases between. The CDR3 is 15 residues long. Germline V gene lookup returns CDR1 SEHNR and CDR2 FQNEAQ (reference sequence). CDR3 sequence: CASSSTSSYNSPLHF. In DNA, the CDR3 is TGTGCCAGCAGTTCAACGAGCTCCTATAATTCACCCCTCCACTTT.

The gene calls are TRBV7-2 and TRBJ2-7; perhaps TRBD1 as D (6 bases). In germline, CDR1 is SGHTA, CDR2 FQGNSA. The CDR3 totals 15 residues. Trimming took off 1 base at V and 1 base at J, with 11 bases between the two ends. The DNA for the CDR3 is TGTGCCAGCAGCTTAGTGGGGGCCTTATCCTACGAGCAGTACTTC. Amino acid sequence: CASSLVGALSYEQYF.

The chain carries TRBV14 and TRBJ2-5, with 11 bases identical to TRBD2. Germline CDR1 SGHDN, CDR2 FVKESK. V shed 5 bases and J 5 bases; nucleotides not matched to a gene: 4. This CDR3 comprises 14 residues. CDR3 amino acids: CASSGTSGVETQYF. The CDR3 DNA sequence: TGTGCCAGCAGCGGGACTAGCGGCGTGGAGACCCAGTACTTC.

The V call is TRBV6-1, the J call TRBJ2-7; TRBD2 aligns across 7 bases. CDR3 size: 14 residues. Germline V gene lookup returns CDR1 MNHNS and CDR2 SASEGT. V shed 9 bases and J 2 bases; nucleotides not matched to a gene: 10. The CDR3 loop reads CASDKRGKTYEQYF. The CDR3 nucleotides are TGTGCCAGTGATAAGCGGGGTAAGACCTACGAGCAGTACTTC.

The V gene is TRBV25-1, the J gene TRBJ2-2, with TRBD1 identical over 9 bases. CDR1 and CDR2 from the germline V gene are MGHDK and SYGVNS. V was clipped by 6 bases and J by 9 bases; unmatched bases: 14. The length of the CDR3 is 16 residues. DNA of the CDR3: TGTGCCAGCAGCCCAAGGAGGAACAGGGGGCTCCGGGAGCTGTTTTTT. Protein sequence: CASSPRRNRGLRELFF.

This clone was seen once. This sequence joins TRBV10-3 and TRBJ1-1, with TRBD1 matching 11 bases. CDR3 length equals 16 residues. Per the germline V gene, CDR1 is ENHRY and CDR2 is SYGVKD. J gave up 9 bases and V 6 bases, and 15 bases lay outside the gene matches. CDR3 in DNA: TGTGCCATCAGCCGCGGGACAGGGGGTGTTCGACTTAAAGCTTTCTTT. Its translation: CAISRGTGGVRLKAFF.

The chain is built from TRBV2 and TRBJ2-1; D is perhaps TRBD1 (6 bases). Germline V gene sequence: CDR1 SNHLY, CDR2 FYNNEI. Trimming shortened V by 7 bases and J by 5 bases, and 12 bases separated the two germline ends. The CDR3 runs to 13 residues. The CDR3 bases are TGTGCCAGCAAAGTTGACAGGAACAATGAGCAGTTCTTC. Protein product: CASKVDRNNEQFF.

This clone was found a few times. The CDR3 region has the DNA TGCGCCAGCAGTCGCGGATACACCGGGGAGCTGTTTTTT. Protein: CASSRGYTGELFF. This chain joins TRBV10-1 and TRBJ2-2, with unresolved D. Germline V gene sequence: CDR1 WNHNN, CDR2 SYGVQD (reference sequence). The CDR3 consists of 13 residues. With 5 bases removed from V and 3 bases from J, the gap between germline ends came to 7 bases.

The chain has TRBV30 and TRBJ1-4; perhaps TRBD1 as D (5 bases). Trimming took 0 bases from V and 8 from J, leaving 22 bases between them. The CDR3 length is 17 residues. CDR1 is GTSNPN and CDR2 is SVGIG in the germline V gene (reference sequence). The DNA for the CDR3 is TGTGCCTGGAGTGTACTCCCGACAGAAAAGGGTTGGGAAAAACTGTTTTTT. It specifies CAWSVLPTEKGWEKLFF.

Only a few counts were recorded for this clone. This chain connects TRBV7-9 to TRBJ2-2; D unresolved. This CDR3 is 13 amino acids long. V was pared by 5 bases and J by 5 bases, with 9 bases between. The germline V gene encodes CDR1 SEHNR and CDR2 FQNEAQ (reference sequence). The CDR3 nucleotides are TGTGCCAGCAGCGATCAGGTTACCGGGGAGCTGTTTTTT. It specifies CASSDQVTGELFF.

The V and J genes are TRBV27 and TRBJ2-7; no firm D call. Germline V lookup: CDR1 MNHEY, CDR2 SMNVEV (reference sequence). Trimming shortened V by 4 bases and J by 4 bases, and 26 bases separated the two germline ends. The CDR3 is made up of 18 amino acids. The CDR3 reads CASSSIPALASSTYEQYF. Here the CDR3 DNA reads TGTGCCAGCAGTTCCATCCCGGCCCTTGCTTCCTCGACTTACGAGCAGTACTTC.

In its sample, this clone was seen once. The rearrangement links TRBV18 to TRBJ1-4; 7 nucleotides agree with TRBD1. V was pared by 3 bases and J by 9 bases, with 4 bases of the junction left unmatched. CDR1 is KGHSH, CDR2 LQKENI, per germline. This CDR3 has 13 residues. This CDR3 is CASSPPGQKKLFF. In DNA, the CDR3 is TGTGCCAGCTCACCTCCGGGACAGAAAAAACTGTTTTTT.

This chain links TRBV6-5 with TRBJ2-1; tentatively, D is TRBD2 (5 bases). This CDR3 has 16 residues. V was trimmed by 0 bases and J by 0 bases, leaving 9 bases between them. The germline gives CDR1 MNHEY, CDR2 SVGAGI. The CDR3, as DNA: TGTGCCAGCAGTTACTCGAGCGGTATCTCCTACAATGAGCAGTTCTTC. It specifies CASSYSSGISYNEQFF.

The CDR3 DNA is TGTGCCAGCGGCCTCCCCTACGAGCAGTACTTC. Translating it yields CASGLPYEQYF. The chain joins TRBV5-4 to TRBJ2-7; D is undetermined. The ends were cut back, 7 bases at V and 2 bases at J, with 7 bases in the middle. CDR3 length equals 11 residues. Germline assignment: CDR1 SGHNT and CDR2 YYREEE (reference sequence).

This rearrangement joins TRBV9 to TRBJ1-2; TRBD1 matches 9 bases. There are 13 residues in the CDR3. Germline V gene sequence: CDR1 SGDLS, CDR2 YYNGEE. The trim removed 0 bases at V and 8 bases at J, leaving 2 bases unmatched. The CDR3 is CASSVGDREGYTF. In DNA form, the CDR3 reads TGTGCCAGCAGCGTAGGGGACAGGGAGGGCTACACCTTC.

This rearrangement joins TRBV5-1 to TRBJ2-5; D possibly corresponds to TRBD2 (7 bases). The CDR3 contains 19 residues. Germline CDR1 and CDR2: SGHRS and YFSETQ. V lost 2 bases and J 0 bases, leaving 23 bases between the germline ends. CDR3 protein: CASSFVPVVGGPHQETQYF. The CDR3, as DNA: TGCGCCAGCAGCTTCGTGCCGGTAGTGGGGGGGCCCCACCAAGAGACCCAGTACTTC. Filled out from reference TRBV5-1 and TRBJ2-5, the complete variable domain reads KAGVTQTPRYLIKTRGQQVTLSCSPISGHRSVSWYQQTPGQGLQFLFEYFSETQRNKGNFPGRFSGRQFSNSRSEMNVSTLELGDSALYLCASSFVPVVGGPHQETQYFGPGTRLLVL.

The chain employs TRBV7-3 and TRBJ1-1; 9 nucleotides agree with TRBD1. With V trimmed by 5 bases and J by 3 bases, 19 bases remained unmatched. The germline V gene encodes CDR1 SGHTA and CDR2 FQGTGA. The CDR3 is 19 residues long. The CDR3 DNA reads TGTGCCAGCAGCCCCCGGGACGGGACAGGGAAGGGAGAGGACACTGAAGCTTTCTTT. Residues: CASSPRDGTGKGEDTEAFF.

This clone came up once. The chain is built from TRBV6-1 and TRBJ2-7; D is perhaps TRBD1 (6 bases). Germline V gene sequence: CDR1 MNHNS, CDR2 SASEGT. This CDR3 comprises 16 residues. Trimming shortened V by 4 bases and J by 0 bases, and 16 bases separated the two germline ends. The CDR3 DNA reads TGTGCCAGCAGTGTAATGAGCCAGGGGAGCTCCTACGAGCAGTACTTC. Translated: CASSVMSQGSSYEQYF.

The chain employs TRBV25-1 and TRBJ1-1; the match to TRBD1 covers 7 bases. The CDR3 runs to 17 residues. Per germline, CDR1 MGHDK and CDR2 SYGVNS. V was pared by 4 bases and J by 0 bases, with 11 bases of the junction left unmatched. The CDR3 spells CASSADRDSGMNTEAFF. In DNA, the CDR3 is TGTGCCAGCAGTGCTGACCGGGACAGTGGGATGAACACTGAAGCTTTCTTT.